Each of the 9 T cell receptor beta chains below was sequenced from the same sample in a study of CD8+ T cells in alopecia areata. After isolation, RNA underwent reverse transcription to generate cDNA as the sequencing template. The data were produced by immunoSEQ multiplex PCR, yet TCRdb's version contains in-frame clones alone and is incomplete. The sample has about 190,000 clones, 50% to 60% seen once. Treatment meaning: oral pan-JAK inhibitor, 5-10 mg twice daily. Sequences were derived from CD4+ T cells sorted from blood, sampled at week 4, from a patient treated with tofacitinib. The source of these receptors is a human donor with alopecia areata.

The chain is built from TRBV9 and TRBJ2-7, with a weak D call TRBD1 (6 bases). Trimming removed 0 bases at V and 1 base at J, with 20 bases between. Germline CDR1 SGDLS, CDR2 YYNGEE. The CDR3 contains 18 residues. The CDR3 is CASSVGPPARGVSYEQYF. CDR3 sequence (DNA): TGTGCCAGCAGCGTAGGACCGCCGGCCAGGGGTGTTTCCTACGAGCAGTACTTC.

The sample holds a few counts of this clone. V usage is TRBV11-2 and J usage is TRBJ1-1; a possible D gene is TRBD1 (6 bases). Germline assignment: CDR1 SGHAT and CDR2 FQNNGV. The V gene lost 1 base and the J gene lost 6 bases, with 15 bases spanning the gap. This CDR3 comprises 15 residues. This CDR3 reads CASSLAGGAFSEAFF. CDR3 DNA sequence: TGTGCCAGCAGCTTAGCGGGGGGCGCTTTCTCTGAAGCTTTCTTT.

The V and J genes are TRBV30 and TRBJ2-1; 9 bases are a match to TRBD2. There are 14 residues in the CDR3. V was pared by 3 bases and J by 8 bases, with 8 bases of the junction left unmatched. Looked up from germline, CDR1 is GTSNPN and CDR2 is SVGIG (reference sequence). CDR3 nucleotide sequence: TGTGCCTGGAGCATGATAGCGGGAGTTCATGAGCAGTTCTTC. Protein: CAWSMIAGVHEQFF. The variable domain in full, with the rest retrieved from reference TRBV30 and TRBJ2-1, is SQTIHQWPATLVQPVGSPLSLECTVEGTSNPNLYWYRQAAGRGLQLLFYSVGIGQISSEVPQNLSASRPQDRQFILSSKKLLLSDSGFYLCAWSMIAGVHEQFFGPGTRLTVL.

The J gene is TRBJ2-2, the V gene TRBV30, with D uncertain. The CDR3 runs 16 residues. The V end was cut by 2 bases, the J end by 0 bases, with 13 bases between. In germline, CDR1 is GTSNPN, CDR2 SVGIG (reference sequence). This chain's CDR3 is CAWSIDISSNTGELFF. The CDR3 coding sequence is TGTGCCTGGAGTATCGACATTAGCTCGAACACCGGGGAGCTGTTTTTT.

The chain links TRBV19 to TRBJ1-5; no firm D call. The V end lost 5 bases, the J end lost 0 bases, and 11 bases lay between the germline ends. The germline V gene encodes CDR1 LNHDA and CDR2 SQIVND (reference sequence). The CDR3 consists of 15 residues. The CDR3 nucleotides are TGTGCCAGTAGTTCCTGGACCTATAGCAATCAGCCCCAGCATTTT. The encoded protein is CASSSWTYSNQPQHF.

CDR3 nucleotides: TGTGCCAGCATGCGGGGACAAGAGACCCAGTACTTC. It is translated as CASMRGQETQYF. V gene TRBV2 combines with J gene TRBJ2-5, with a weak D call TRBD2 (6 bases). The germline V gene has CDR1 SNHLY and CDR2 FYNNEI. V was clipped by 7 bases and J by 2 bases, with 8 bases between them. This CDR3 spans 12 amino acids.

The chain recombines TRBV11-2 with TRBJ1-1, with D possibly matching TRBD1 (6 bases). CDR1 and CDR2 from the germline V gene are SGHAT and FQNNGV. V lost 5 bases, J lost 0 bases, and 10 bases lay in between. The CDR3 consists of 14 residues. The CDR3 sequence is CASSKDRLNTEAFF. The CDR3 region has the DNA TGTGCCAGCAGCAAAGACAGGCTGAACACTGAAGCTTTCTTT.

The chain links TRBV5-6 to TRBJ1-2, with D possibly matching TRBD1 (6 bases). The germline CDR1 and CDR2 sequences are SGHDT and YYEEEE. This CDR3 has 13 amino acids. The germline V and J ends were trimmed by 4 bases and 8 bases, with 15 bases remaining between them. The CDR3 is CASSRDIGNGYTF. CDR3 DNA: TGTGCCAGCAGCCGGGACATAGGTAACGGCTACACCTTC.

The CDR3 DNA reads TGTGCCAGCAGGCCGGGACAGGGGAATGAAAAACTGTTTTTT. Its protein product is CASRPGQGNEKLFF. The chain recombines TRBV19 with TRBJ1-4, with 10 bases fitting TRBD1. J lost 5 bases, V lost 9 bases, and 6 bases had no gene match. There are 14 residues in the CDR3. CDR1 is LNHDA, CDR2 SQIVND, per germline (reference sequence).